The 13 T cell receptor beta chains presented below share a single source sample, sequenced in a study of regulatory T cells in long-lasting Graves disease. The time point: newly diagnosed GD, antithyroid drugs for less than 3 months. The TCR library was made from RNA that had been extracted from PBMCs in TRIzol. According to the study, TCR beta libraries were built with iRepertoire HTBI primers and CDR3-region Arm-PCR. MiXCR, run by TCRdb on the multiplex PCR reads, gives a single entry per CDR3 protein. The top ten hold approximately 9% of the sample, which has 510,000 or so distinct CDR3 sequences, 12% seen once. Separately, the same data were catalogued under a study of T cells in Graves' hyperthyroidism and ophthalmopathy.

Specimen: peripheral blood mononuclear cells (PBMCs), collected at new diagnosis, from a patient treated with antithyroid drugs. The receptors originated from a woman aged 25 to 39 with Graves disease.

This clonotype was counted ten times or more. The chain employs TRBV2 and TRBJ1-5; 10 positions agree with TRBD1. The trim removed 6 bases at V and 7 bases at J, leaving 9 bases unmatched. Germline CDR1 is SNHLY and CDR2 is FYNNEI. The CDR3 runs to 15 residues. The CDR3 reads CASSDWDRGVQPQHF. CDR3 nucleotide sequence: TGTGCCAGCAGCGACTGGGACAGGGGTGTCCAGCCCCAGCATTTT.

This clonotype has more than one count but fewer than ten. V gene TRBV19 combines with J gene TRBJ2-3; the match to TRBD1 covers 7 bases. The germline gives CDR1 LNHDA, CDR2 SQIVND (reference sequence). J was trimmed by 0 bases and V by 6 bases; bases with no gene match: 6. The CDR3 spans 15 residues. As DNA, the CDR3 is TGTGCCAGTAGCGGGACAGCTACTAGCACAGATACGCAGTATTTT. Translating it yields CASSGTATSTDTQYF. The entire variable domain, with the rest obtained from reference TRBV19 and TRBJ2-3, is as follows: DGGITQSPKYLFRKEGQNVTLSCEQNLNHDAMYWYRQDPGQGLRLIYYSQIVNDFQKGDIAEGYSVSREKKESFPLTVTSAQKNPTAFYLCASSGTATSTDTQYFGPGTRLTVL.

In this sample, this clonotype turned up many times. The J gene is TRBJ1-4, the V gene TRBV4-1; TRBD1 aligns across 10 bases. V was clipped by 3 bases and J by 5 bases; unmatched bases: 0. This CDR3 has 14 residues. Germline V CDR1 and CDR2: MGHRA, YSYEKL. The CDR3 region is CASSQTGGNEKLFF. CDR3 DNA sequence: TGCGCCAGCAGCCAGACAGGGGGCAATGAAAAACTGTTTTTT.

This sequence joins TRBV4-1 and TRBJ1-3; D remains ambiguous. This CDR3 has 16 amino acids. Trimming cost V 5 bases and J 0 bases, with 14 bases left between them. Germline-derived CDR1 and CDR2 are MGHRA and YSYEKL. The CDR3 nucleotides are TGCGCCAGCAGCTTCCGAACGGTCCTCTCTGGAAACACCATATATTTT. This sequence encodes CASSFRTVLSGNTIYF.

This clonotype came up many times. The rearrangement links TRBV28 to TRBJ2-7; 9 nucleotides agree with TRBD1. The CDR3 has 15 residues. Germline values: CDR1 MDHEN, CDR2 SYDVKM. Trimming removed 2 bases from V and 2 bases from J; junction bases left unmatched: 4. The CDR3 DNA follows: TGTGCCAGCAGTTTACTCGGGACAGGGACCTACGAGCAGTACTTC. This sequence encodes CASSLLGTGTYEQYF. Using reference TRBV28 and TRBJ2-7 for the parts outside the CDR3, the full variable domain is DVKVTQSSRYLVKRTGEKVFLECVQDMDHENMFWYRQDPGLGLRLIYFSYDVKMKEKGDIPEGYSVSREKKERFSLILESASTNQTSMYLCASSLLGTGTYEQYFGPGTRLTVT.

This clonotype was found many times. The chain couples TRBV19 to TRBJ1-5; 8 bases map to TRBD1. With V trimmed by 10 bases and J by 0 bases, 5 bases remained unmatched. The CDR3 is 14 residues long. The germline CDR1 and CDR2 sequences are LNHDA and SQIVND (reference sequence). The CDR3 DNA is TGTGCCACCCGGGACAGGAATAGCAATCAGCCCCAGCATTTT. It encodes CATRDRNSNQPQHF.

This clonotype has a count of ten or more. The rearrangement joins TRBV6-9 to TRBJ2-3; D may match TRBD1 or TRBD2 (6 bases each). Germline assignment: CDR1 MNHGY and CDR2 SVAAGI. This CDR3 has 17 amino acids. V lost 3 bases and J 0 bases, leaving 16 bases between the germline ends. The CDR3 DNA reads TGTGCCAGCAGTTACAGTTTCGGGGGCAAAAGCACAGATACGCAGTATTTT. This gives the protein CASSYSFGGKSTDTQYF.

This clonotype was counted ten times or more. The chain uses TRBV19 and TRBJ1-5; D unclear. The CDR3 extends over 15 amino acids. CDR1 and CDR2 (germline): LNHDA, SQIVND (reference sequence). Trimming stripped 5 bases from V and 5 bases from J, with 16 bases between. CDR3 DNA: TGTGCCAGTAGTCGTCCGGCCTCCGGTTATCAGCCCCAGCATTTT. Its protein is CASSRPASGYQPQHF.

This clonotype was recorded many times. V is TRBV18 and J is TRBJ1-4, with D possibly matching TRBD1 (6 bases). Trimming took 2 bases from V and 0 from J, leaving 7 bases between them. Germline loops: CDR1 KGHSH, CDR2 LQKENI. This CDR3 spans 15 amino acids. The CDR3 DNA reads TGTGCCAGCTCACCAAGGGGGGCAACTAATGAAAAACTGTTTTTT. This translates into CASSPRGATNEKLFF. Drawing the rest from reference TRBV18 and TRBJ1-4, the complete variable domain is NAGVMQNPRHLVRRRGQEARLRCSPMKGHSHVYWYRQLPEEGLKFMVYLQKENIIDESGMPKERFSAEFPKEGPSILRIQQVVRGDSAAYFCASSPRGATNEKLFFGSGTQLSVL.

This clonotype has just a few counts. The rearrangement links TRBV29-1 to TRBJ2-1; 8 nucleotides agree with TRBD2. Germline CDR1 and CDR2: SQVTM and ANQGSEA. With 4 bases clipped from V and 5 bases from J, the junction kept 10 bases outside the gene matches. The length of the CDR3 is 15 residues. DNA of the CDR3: TGCAGCGTTGCTAGGAGCGGGAGTTTCAACAATGAGCAGTTCTTC. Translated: CSVARSGSFNNEQFF.

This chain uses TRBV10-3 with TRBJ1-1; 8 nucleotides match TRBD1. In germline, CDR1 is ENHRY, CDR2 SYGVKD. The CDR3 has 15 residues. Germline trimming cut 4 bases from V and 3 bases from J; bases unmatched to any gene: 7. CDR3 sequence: CAISALDRGDTEAFF. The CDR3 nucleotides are TGTGCCATCAGTGCCCTAGACAGGGGCGACACTGAAGCTTTCTTT.

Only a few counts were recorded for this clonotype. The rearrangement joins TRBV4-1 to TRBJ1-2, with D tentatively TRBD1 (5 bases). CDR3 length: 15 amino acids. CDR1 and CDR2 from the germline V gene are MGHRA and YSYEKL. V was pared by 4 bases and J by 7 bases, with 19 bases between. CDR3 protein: CASSPADRYTRGYTF. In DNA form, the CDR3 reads TGCGCCAGCAGCCCCGCTGACAGATACACCCGTGGCTACACCTTC.

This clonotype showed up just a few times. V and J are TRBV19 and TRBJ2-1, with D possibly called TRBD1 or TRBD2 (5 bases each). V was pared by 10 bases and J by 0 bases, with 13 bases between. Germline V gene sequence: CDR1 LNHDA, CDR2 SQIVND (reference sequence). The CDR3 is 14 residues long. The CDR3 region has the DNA TGTGCCACCGGGACCTCCAGCTCCTACAATGAGCAGTTCTTC. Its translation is CATGTSSSYNEQFF.